The clone carrying this T cell receptor beta chain showed up many times. What it recognizes is unknown. TCRdb re-analysed the 5' RACE reads in MiXCR, keeping a single row per CDR3 protein. The sample lists 250,000 to 350,000 distinct CDR3 sequences; around 4.4% were seen once. The data stem from a study of T cells after yellow fever vaccination. Study results and limitations: Only a minor proportion of clonotypes was detected across both CD4 and CD8 compartments.

Germline loops: CDR1 SQVTM, CDR2 ANQGSEA. V was shortened by 4 bases and J by 4 bases, with 11 bases between the two germline ends. There are 13 residues in the CDR3. The sequence came from a man aged 18-30 years who received the YFV17D yellow fever vaccine. This chain joins TRBV29-1 and TRBJ1-3; D call uncertain. This specimen consisted of PBMCs, obtained 15 days after the yellow fever booster vaccination. The CDR3 DNA follows: TGCAGCGTTGCCCCTCTCCCAGGAAACACCATATATTTT. It translates to CSVAPLPGNTIYF.